The 32 T cell receptor beta chains below come from one sample, sequenced in a study of cytomegalovirus exposure and HLA in healthy donors. The PCR made use of 60 Vbeta and 13 Jbeta primers. Profiled with immunoSEQ multiplex PCR; TCRdb holds only in-frame clones, not every one. Here the sample spans roughly 100,000 clones, approximately 64% being singletons. The source material was PBMCs. Receptors originate from a woman aged 45-65 years in good health and CMV-seronegative.

The chain joins TRBV5-8 to TRBJ2-2, with D maybe TRBD1 (6 bases). Germline CDR1 SGHTS, CDR2 YDEGEE. V was shortened by 4 bases and J by 7 bases, with 14 bases between the two germline ends. The CDR3 is 14 amino acids. The CDR3 loop reads CASSTGTPDGELFF. The CDR3 nucleotides read TGTGCCAGCAGCACCGGGACACCCGACGGGGAGCTGTTTTTT.

This clone has only one observation. The rearrangement joins TRBV9 to TRBJ1-5, with 12 bases aligning to TRBD1. The junction had 2 bases not matched to a gene; V was cut back by 4 bases and J by 3 bases. The CDR3 length is 15 residues. Germline CDR1 SGDLS, CDR2 YYNGEE. CDR3 sequence (DNA): TGTGCCAGCAGCATGGGACAGGGGGCCAATCAGCCCCAGCATTTT. Translation: CASSMGQGANQPQHF.

Here the CDR3 reads CASSSFEGISTDTQYF. DNA for the CDR3: TGTGCCAGCAGCTCCTTCGAGGGAATTAGCACAGATACGCAGTATTTT. This chain connects TRBV11-2 to TRBJ2-3, with a tentative D call TRBD2 (5 bases). Germline V gene sequence: CDR1 SGHAT, CDR2 FQNNGV. V lost 4 bases, J lost 0 bases, and 14 bases lay in between. This CDR3 is built from 16 residues.

V and J are TRBV5-1 and TRBJ2-2; 8 bases are a match to TRBD2. V was clipped by 0 bases and J by 7 bases; unmatched bases: 8. This CDR3 spans 16 amino acids. Germline V gene lookup returns CDR1 SGHRS and CDR2 YFSETQ. Written as DNA, the CDR3 is TGCGCCAGCAGCTTGGTCACGGGAGGGATCGGCGGGGAGCTGTTTTTT. Amino acids: CASSLVTGGIGGELFF.

The chain couples TRBV5-6 to TRBJ2-2, with 9 nucleotides matching TRBD2. The J segment lost 6 bases and the V segment lost 4 bases, leaving 4 bases of the junction unmatched. The CDR3 is 14 amino acids. The V gene's germline CDR1 is SGHDT and CDR2 YYEEEE. The CDR3, as DNA: TGTGCCAGCAGCCCCGGACTAGCGTCCGGGGAGCTGTTTTTT. It codes for CASSPGLASGELFF. Looking up the rest from reference TRBV5-6 and TRBJ2-2 gives the full variable domain: DAGVTQSPTHLIKTRGQQVTLRCSPKSGHDTVSWYQQALGQGPQFIFQYYEEEERQRGNFPDRFSGHQFPNYSSELNVNALLLGDSALYLCASSPGLASGELFFGEGSRLTVL.

V and J are TRBV18 and TRBJ1-3, with D tentatively TRBD1 (5 bases). Trimming shortened V by 1 base and J by 2 bases, and 6 bases separated the two germline ends. This CDR3 region has 14 residues. CDR1 is KGHSH, CDR2 LQKENI, per germline. CDR3 sequence reads: CASSPQGPGNTIYF. The CDR3 DNA reads TGTGCCAGCTCACCACAGGGGCCTGGAAACACCATATATTTT.

This chain links TRBV27 with TRBJ1-1; 7 bases are a match to TRBD1. CDR3 length: 16 amino acids. In germline, CDR1 is MNHEY, CDR2 SMNVEV (reference sequence). V trimming: 6 bases; J trimming: 2 bases; junction bases outside the gene matches: 12. CDR3 sequence (DNA): TGTGCCAGCAGAATACAGGGGAGGTTGCGTAACACTGAAGCTTTCTTT. Protein sequence: CASRIQGRLRNTEAFF.

V is TRBV7-8 and J is TRBJ2-2, with D tentatively TRBD1 (6 bases). V gave up 1 base and J gave up 6 bases, with 12 bases separating them. Germline V gene lookup returns CDR1 SGHVS and CDR2 FQNEAQ. This CDR3 has 15 amino acids. CDR3 nucleotide sequence: TGTGCCAGCAGCTTAGACACCAGGGGTGCCGGGGAGCTGTTTTTT. Translated: CASSLDTRGAGELFF.

This clone appeared a single time. The rearrangement links TRBV7-2 to TRBJ2-5, with D possibly matching TRBD1 (7 bases). V lost 5 bases to trimming and J lost 0 bases, with 13 bases between them. CDR3 size: 15 residues. Per the germline V gene, CDR1 is SGHTA and CDR2 is FQGNSA. CDR3 DNA: TGTGCCAGCAGCGCGGGACAGTCTAACCAAGAGACCCAGTACTTC. Its translation is CASSAGQSNQETQYF.

The gene calls are TRBV2 and TRBJ2-7; D call uncertain. Trimming stripped 4 bases from V and 3 bases from J, with 7 bases between. The CDR3 spans 12 residues. Germline V CDR1 and CDR2: SNHLY, FYNNEI. The CDR3 here is CASSVEYYEQYF. DNA of the CDR3: TGTGCCAGCAGTGTGGAGTACTACGAGCAGTACTTC.

The chain joins TRBV7-9 to TRBJ2-7; 8 nucleotides match TRBD2. V shed 5 bases, J shed 5 bases, and the junction held 2 bases outside the gene matches. Germline CDR1 reads SEHNR; CDR2 reads FQNEAQ (reference sequence). This CDR3 spans 12 amino acids. CDR3 amino acids: CASSLSGDEQYF. The CDR3 DNA reads TGTGCCAGCAGCCTTAGCGGGGACGAGCAGTACTTC.

This clone showed up just once. The rearrangement joins TRBV5-4 to TRBJ2-1, with TRBD2 matching 12 bases. The CDR3 is made up of 17 amino acids. The V segment lost 3 bases and the J segment 4 bases; nucleotides outside the gene matches: 8. Germline values: CDR1 SGHNT, CDR2 YYREEE (reference sequence). CDR3: CASSSGLAGRLYNEQFF. CDR3 DNA: TGTGCCAGCAGCTCCGGACTAGCGGGAAGGCTATACAATGAGCAGTTCTTC.

The rearrangement links TRBV5-6 to TRBJ2-7; D ambiguous. The ends were cut back, 3 bases at V and 1 base at J, with 11 bases in the middle. Germline lookup yields CDR1 SGHDT and CDR2 YYEEEE. This CDR3 spans 14 amino acids. The CDR3 here is CASSSVLESYEQYF. DNA for the CDR3: TGTGCCAGCAGCTCAGTCCTAGAGTCCTACGAGCAGTACTTC.

The V gene is TRBV11-2, the J gene TRBJ2-7; 7 nucleotides align to TRBD1. This CDR3 comprises 15 residues. The germline CDR1 and CDR2 sequences are SGHAT and FQNNGV. With 5 bases clipped from V and 0 bases from J, the junction kept 7 bases outside the gene matches. The CDR3 nucleotides are TGTGCCAGCAGCGCAAACCGGGACAGCTCCTACGAGCAGTACTTC. It yields the protein CASSANRDSSYEQYF.

This clone was counted a few times. The V and J genes are TRBV7-9 and TRBJ1-2; a possible D gene is TRBD1 (5 bases). Germline CDR1 SEHNR, CDR2 FQNEAQ (reference sequence). Trimming removed 1 base from V and 7 bases from J, with 16 bases in between. The CDR3 loop spans 15 amino acids. The CDR3 DNA sequence: TGTGCCAGCAGCTTAGTCTCTTTGGGCAGGGCTGGCTACACCTTC. Translation gives CASSLVSLGRAGYTF. The whole variable domain, remainder taken from reference TRBV7-9 and TRBJ1-2, is DTGVSQNPRHKITKRGQNVTFRCDPISEHNRLYWYRQTLGQGPEFLTYFQNEAQLEKSRLLSDRFSAERPKGSFSTLEIQRTEQGDSAMYLCASSLVSLGRAGYTFGSGTRLTVV.

This chain uses TRBV5-1 with TRBJ1-2; unclear D gene. CDR1 SGHRS and CDR2 YFSETQ come from the germline V gene. The CDR3 has 13 residues. V dropped 5 bases and J dropped 1 base, with 9 bases sitting between them. The CDR3 region has the DNA TGCGCCAGCAGACGAGCTGATAACTATGGCTACACCTTC. It encodes CASRRADNYGYTF.

The V call is TRBV4-2, the J call TRBJ2-5, with D hard to call. CDR3 length equals 13 residues. Germline V gene sequence: CDR1 LGHNA, CDR2 YNFKEQ. Trimming took off 3 bases at V and 5 bases at J, with 10 bases between the two ends. The CDR3 protein is CASSQRLGETQYF. DNA of the CDR3: TGTGCCAGCAGCCAGAGACTCGGGGAGACCCAGTACTTC.

The V gene is TRBV9, the J gene TRBJ1-1; tentative D call: TRBD1 (6 bases). The germline V gene encodes CDR1 SGDLS and CDR2 YYNGEE. Trimming left V 2 bases short and J 4 bases short, with 12 bases between. The length of the CDR3 is 14 residues. CDR3 region: CASSVDRFSTEAFF. DNA for the CDR3: TGTGCCAGCAGCGTTGACAGGTTTAGCACTGAAGCTTTCTTT.

This clone was picked up a small number of times. The chain is built from TRBV6-1 and TRBJ2-7, with D possibly being TRBD2 (5 bases). The V gene's germline CDR1 is MNHNS and CDR2 SASEGT. CDR3 length: 16 amino acids. Deletions cut 2 bases from V and 0 bases from J, with 14 bases between. CDR3 bases: TGTGCCAGCAGTGAATTGGAGGTGAGGAGCTCCTACGAGCAGTACTTC. As protein: CASSELEVRSSYEQYF.

The chain links TRBV9 to TRBJ2-7; D is possibly TRBD2 (6 bases). The CDR3 runs 14 residues. Germline V gives CDR1 SGDLS, CDR2 YYNGEE. V lost 0 bases to trimming and J lost 2 bases, with 9 bases between them. CDR3 nucleotide sequence: TGTGCCAGCAGCGTAGTAGCGGACCCCTACGAGCAGTACTTC. Amino acid sequence: CASSVVADPYEQYF.

The rearrangement uses TRBV28 and TRBJ1-5; 7 bases map to TRBD1. The CDR3 has 16 amino acids. Germline CDR1 is MDHEN and CDR2 is SYDVKM. V gave up 3 bases and J gave up 2 bases; unmatched junction bases: 7. DNA of the CDR3: TGTGCCAGCAGTTTGGGAACAGGGGTCGGCAATCAGCCCCAGCATTTT. Protein product: CASSLGTGVGNQPQHF.

The chain uses TRBV7-9 and TRBJ2-3, with 11 bases fitting TRBD1. The CDR3 covers 16 residues. V was pared by 3 bases and J by 3 bases, with 5 bases of the junction left unmatched. CDR1 is SEHNR, CDR2 FQNEAQ, per germline (reference sequence). CDR3 sequence reads: CASSFGTGGTTDTQYF. Written as DNA, the CDR3 is TGTGCCAGCAGCTTCGGGACAGGGGGAACGACAGATACGCAGTATTTT.

This clone has only a few counts. V gene TRBV19 combines with J gene TRBJ1-5, with D perhaps matching TRBD1 (6 bases). The CDR3 length is 12 residues. The V gene's germline CDR1 is LNHDA and CDR2 SQIVND (reference sequence). The V end was cut by 9 bases, the J end by 7 bases, with 13 bases between. The CDR3 is CASGQLIQPQHF. CDR3 DNA: TGTGCCAGCGGACAGTTAATCCAGCCCCAGCATTTT.

The V call is TRBV6-1, the J call TRBJ2-4; possibly TRBD1 for D (6 bases). Trimming stripped 7 bases from V and 9 bases from J, with 19 bases between. CDR3 size: 14 residues. Germline V lookup: CDR1 MNHNS, CDR2 SASEGT. The chain's CDR3 is CASNPGAGKAIQYF. In DNA form, the CDR3 reads TGTGCCAGCAACCCAGGGGCAGGGAAGGCCATTCAGTACTTC.

The chain has TRBV10-3 and TRBJ2-3, with 10 bases matching TRBD1. Germline V lookup: CDR1 ENHRY, CDR2 SYGVKD. This CDR3 spans 15 amino acids. J gave up 5 bases and V 6 bases, and 8 bases lay outside the gene matches. CDR3 DNA: TGTGCCATCAGGACCGGGACAGGGGAGGGAGATACGCAGTATTTT. It yields the protein CAIRTGTGEGDTQYF.

About this clone itself: This CDR3 fails to terminate in the conserved phenylalanine or tryptophan, so it likely reflects a read error. Because the CDR3's place on the DNA is in doubt, the DNA is left out and the CDR3 is given as listed by TCRdb. V and J are TRBV6-5 and TRBJ2-7; the D call in the table, TRBD1, was not verified against the DNA. The CDR3 numbers 12 amino acids, ends counted. Germline CDR1 and CDR2: MNHEY and SVGAGI. CDR3 loop: CASSSGLGQNFI.

The rearrangement links TRBV7-2 to TRBJ2-1; tentative D call: TRBD1 (5 bases). Germline lookup yields CDR1 SGHTA and CDR2 FQGNSA. V lost 5 bases and J 8 bases, leaving 10 bases between the germline ends. The CDR3 is 12 residues long. The DNA of the CDR3 is TGTGCCAGCAGCCCTCAGGGCTATGAGCAGTTCTTC. It codes for CASSPQGYEQFF.

Only one count was recorded for this clone. The genes are TRBV4-2 and TRBJ1-5, with a possible D match to TRBD1 (5 bases). This CDR3 has 14 residues. Germline lookup yields CDR1 LGHNA and CDR2 YNFKEQ. V was shortened by 1 base and J by 5 bases, with 9 bases between the two germline ends. The CDR3 DNA is TGTGCCAGCAGCCAAGTGCGGGGGGATCAGCCCCAGCATTTT. It encodes CASSQVRGDQPQHF.

The chain links TRBV30 to TRBJ2-7; 9 bases are a match to TRBD1. Germline loops: CDR1 GTSNPN, CDR2 SVGIG (reference sequence). The V gene end was trimmed by 4 bases and the J gene end by 6 bases; junction bases not matched to a gene: 10. The CDR3 has 14 amino acids. The CDR3 region has the DNA TGTGCCTGGAAATCACAGGGGGCGCGAAGCGAGCAGTACTTC. This codes for CAWKSQGARSEQYF. Variable domain in full (rest from reference TRBV30 and TRBJ2-7): SQTIHQWPATLVQPVGSPLSLECTVEGTSNPNLYWYRQAAGRGLQLLFYSVGIGQISSEVPQNLSASRPQDRQFILSSKKLLLSDSGFYLCAWKSQGARSEQYFGPGTRLTVT.

Worth noting for this clone: The same CDR3 is also encoded by other DNA sequences in this sample. This sequence joins TRBV29-1 and TRBJ2-1; D is ambiguous. This CDR3 is 11 amino acids long. Deletions cut 4 bases from V and 4 bases from J, with 5 bases between. Germline V gene sequence: CDR1 SQVTM, CDR2 ANQGSEA. The CDR3 DNA is TGCAGCGTTGGAGGATACAATGAGCAGTTCTTC. Protein product: CSVGGYNEQFF.

The chain uses TRBV5-1 and TRBJ2-1, with TRBD2 identical over 10 bases. The V segment lost 0 bases and the J segment 9 bases; nucleotides outside the gene matches: 6. Germline-derived CDR1 and CDR2 are SGHRS and YFSETQ. The CDR3 is made up of 15 amino acids. CDR3 bases: TGCGCCAGCAGCTTGGATAGCGGGGGGCTCTTTGAGCAGTTCTTC. This translates into CASSLDSGGLFEQFF.

The chain is built from TRBV5-1 and TRBJ1-1; 8 bases are a match to TRBD1. Germline CDR1 is SGHRS and CDR2 is YFSETQ. With 3 bases clipped from V and 3 bases from J, the junction kept 1 base outside the gene matches. CDR3 length: 13 residues. CDR3 coding DNA: TGCGCCAGCAGCTCGGGACAGGACACTGAAGCTTTCTTT. Protein sequence: CASSSGQDTEAFF.